The 28 T cell receptor beta chains given below trace back to one sample, sequenced in a study of tumor-infiltrating lymphocytes in primary liver carcinoma. Germline DNA was also extracted, with blood RNA taken from unsorted whole blood. A primer matching the constant region was used to make TCR beta cDNA from 500 ng of total RNA. What produced the TCR beta libraries was three nested multiplex PCR rounds using slightly modified ARM-PCR. Researchers ran the first two PCR rounds for roughly 10 cycles each with TRBV1-TRBV30 forward primers and a C-beta reverse primer. TCRdb used MiXCR to reprocess the multiplex PCR reads, holding one entry per CDR3 protein. The table includes 300,000 to 400,000 distinct CDR3 sequences, approximately 64% detected once. What was sequenced was peripheral blood. The source of these receptors is a middle-aged man with primary liver carcinoma and hepatitis B virus infection.

This clonotype was observed many times. The rearrangement links TRBV6-5 to TRBJ1-2; D gene uncertain. The CDR3 is 16 residues long. V was pared by 5 bases and J by 8 bases, with 24 bases between. Germline assignment: CDR1 MNHEY and CDR2 SVGAGI. CDR3 sequence (DNA): TGTGCCAGCAGTGACAACCCGACTGGCGGTCTGGGGGGCTACACCTTC. Protein sequence: CASSDNPTGGLGGYTF.

This clonotype has only a few counts. The conserved phenylalanine or tryptophan normally closing the CDR3 is absent here, so this likely arose from a read error. It is unclear where the CDR3 begins or ends on the DNA, so no DNA is shown, and the CDR3 is as TCRdb lists it. The rearrangement uses TRBV11-2 and TRBJ2-7; TRBD1 reflects the table's D call only, with no check against the DNA. The CDR3 is 18 residues long, counting both termini. In germline, CDR1 is SGHAT, CDR2 FQNNGV. This CDR3 is CASSLVSLVWGQGKERYL.

In this sample, this clonotype turned up many times. This rearrangement joins TRBV11-2 to TRBJ2-7; TRBD2 matches at 7 bases. The CDR3 is 15 amino acids. J gave up 0 bases and V 5 bases, and 7 bases lay outside the gene matches. Germline CDR1 and CDR2: SGHAT and FQNNGV. The CDR3 spells CASSQLALSSYEQYF. CDR3 DNA: TGTGCCAGCAGCCAACTAGCGCTTAGCTCCTACGAGCAGTACTTC.

About this clonotype: Sequence at one end of the junction differs from germline and may be a read error. The rearrangement uses TRBV4-1 and TRBJ1-5, with D tentatively TRBD1 (5 bases). CDR3 length: 13 amino acids. The germline V gene encodes CDR1 MGHRA and CDR2 YSYEKL. The CDR3 DNA reads TGCACCAGCAGCCAAGGTAGGGGTCAGCCCCAGCATTTT. Protein: CTSSQGRGQPQHF.

In this sample, this clonotype turned up once. One end of the junction varies from germline; a read error may be responsible. The rearrangement joins TRBV11-2 to TRBJ2-1; TRBD1 or TRBD2 may be the D gene (5 bases each). Germline CDR1 SGHAT, CDR2 FQNNGV. The CDR3 has 15 amino acids. The CDR3 here is CASNLRALGRYEQFF. CDR3 nucleotide sequence: TGTGCCAGCAACTTAAGGGCTTTGGGACGCTATGAGCAGTTCTTC. The full variable domain, completed using reference TRBV11-2 and TRBJ2-1, is EAGVAQSPRYKIIEKRQSVAFWCNPISGHATLYWYQQILGQGPKLLIQFQNNGVVDDSQLPKDRFSAERLKGVDSTLKIQPAKLEDSAVYLCASNLRALGRYEQFFGPGTRLTVL.

Of note for this clonotype: With a much larger clone just one base away, this may be a read error. The V call is TRBV4-3, the J call TRBJ2-3, with unresolved D. Germline assignment: CDR1 LGHNA and CDR2 YSLEER. The CDR3 is 15 residues long. For the CDR3, the DNA is TGCGCCAGCGGCCAAGCCCCGACTGTCACAGATACGCAGTATTTT. Translation gives CASGQAPTVTDTQYF.

With regard to this clonotype: Compared with germline, one end of the junction differs, possibly owing to a read error. The V call is TRBV11-1, the J call TRBJ2-1; TRBD2 is a possible D gene (5 bases). CDR3 length: 15 amino acids. Germline V gene sequence: CDR1 SGHAT, CDR2 FQDESV (reference sequence). CDR3 coding DNA: TGTGCCATCAGCTTTGATGGTAGCGCCTACAATGAGCAGTTCTTC. Amino acids: CAISFDGSAYNEQFF. Together with reference TRBV11-1 and TRBJ2-1, the CDR3 gives the full variable domain: EAEVAQSPRYKITEKSQAVAFWCDPISGHATLYWYRQILGQGPELLVQFQDESVVDDSQLPKDRFSAERLKGVDSTLKIQPAELGDSAMYLCAISFDGSAYNEQFFGPGTRLTVL.

In its sample, this clonotype was seen many times. This chain links TRBV4-3 with TRBJ1-1; D gene uncertain. Trimming left V 6 bases short and J 0 bases short, with 8 bases between. There are 13 residues in the CDR3. CDR1 is LGHNA, CDR2 YSLEER, per germline. In nucleotides, the CDR3 is TGCGCCAGCAGTCCTCAGTTGAACACTGAAGCTTTCTTT. Its protein is CASSPQLNTEAFF.

The rearrangement links TRBV6-2 or TRBV6-3 to TRBJ2-3, with D uncertain. The CDR3 runs 16 residues. CDR1 is MNHEY, CDR2 SVGEGT, per germline. Trimming shortened V by 6 bases and J by 3 bases, and 19 bases separated the two germline ends. CDR3 DNA: TGTGCCAGCAGCTCGCTACAACCTCTTCGGACAGATACGCAGTATTTT. Its translation is CASSSLQPLRTDTQYF.

With regard to this clonotype: This may come from a read error, since a much larger clone is one base off. This chain uses TRBV4-1 with TRBJ2-7; 10 bases match TRBD2. Germline-derived CDR1 and CDR2 are MGHRA and YSYEKL. The CDR3 contains 15 residues. V gave up 1 base and J gave up 3 bases; unmatched junction bases: 3. The CDR3 loop reads CASSQVLAGIYEQYF. Here the CDR3 DNA reads TGCGCCAGCAGCCAAGTACTAGCGGGAATCTACGAGCAGTACTTC.

This clonotype was observed at least ten times. The chain uses TRBV10-3 and TRBJ2-3, with TRBD2 matching 8 bases. Per the germline V gene, CDR1 is ENHRY and CDR2 is SYGVKD. V shed 6 bases and J 5 bases; nucleotides not matched to a gene: 7. The length of the CDR3 is 14 residues. Here the CDR3 DNA reads TGTGCCATCAGAAAAGCGGGAGCGGAAGATACGCAGTATTTT. Its translation is CAIRKAGAEDTQYF.

A note on this clonotype: This may be a read error, as it is one base from a much larger clone. The gene calls are TRBV6-2 or TRBV6-3 and TRBJ1-1, with D possibly being TRBD1 (5 bases). This CDR3 region has 13 residues. Looked up from germline, CDR1 is MNHEY and CDR2 is SVGEGT. This CDR3 is CASGYKRGLEAFF. The CDR3 bases are TGTGCCAGCGGTTATAAGAGGGGCCTTGAAGCTTTCTTT.

Comment on this clonotype: One end of the junction fails to match germline, which may point to a read error. The rearrangement joins TRBV5-1 to TRBJ2-7, with 10 bases fitting TRBD1. The germline CDR1 and CDR2 sequences are SGHRS and YFSETQ. This CDR3 contains 13 residues. The CDR3 DNA is TGCGCGAGCAGCCGACAGGGGGCGAGGGAGCAGTACTTC. This gives the protein CASSRQGAREQYF.

This clonotype was seen a single time. It may be a read error: a sequence one base away is much more abundant. The chain recombines TRBV6-1 with TRBJ2-5; D not certain. The germline V and J ends were trimmed by 11 bases and 2 bases, with 12 bases remaining between them. Germline CDR1 MNHNS, CDR2 SASEGT. The CDR3 runs to 12 residues. The CDR3: CAGTAEQETQYF. As DNA, the CDR3 is TGTGCCGGCACGGCAGAACAAGAGACCCAGTACTTC.

Only one count was recorded for this clonotype. This chain links TRBV7-3 with TRBJ2-1; no definite D call. The V end lost 6 bases, the J end lost 2 bases, and 11 bases lay between the germline ends. This CDR3 has 14 residues. Per germline, CDR1 SGHTA and CDR2 FQGTGA. The CDR3 region has the DNA TGTGCCAGCAGTCCGACTGCGCCCTACAATGAGCAGTTCTTC. It encodes CASSPTAPYNEQFF.

CDR3 sequence: CASSLRQLSNQPQHF. The CDR3 region has the DNA TGTGCCAGCAGCCTGAGACAGCTTAGCAATCAGCCCCAGCATTTT. The gene calls are TRBV11-2 and TRBJ1-5; a weak D match, TRBD1 (5 bases). CDR3 size: 15 residues. The V end was cut by 5 bases, the J end by 0 bases, with 11 bases between. Germline-derived CDR1 and CDR2 are SGHAT and FQNNGV.

A few counts support this clonotype. A read error may be the cause here, since a much bigger clone is one base away. This chain connects TRBV6-5 to TRBJ1-4, with D uncertain. The CDR3 is 13 residues long. The germline V gene encodes CDR1 MNHEY and CDR2 SVGAGI. Trimming left V 6 bases short and J 11 bases short, with 16 bases between. CDR3 residues: CASSARWHWKLFF. CDR3 nucleotide sequence: TGTGCCAGCAGCGCAAGATGGCACTGGAAACTGTTTTTT.

Points on this clonotype: This may come from a read error, since a much larger clone is one base off. Here the CDR3 DNA reads TGTACCAGCAGCCACGATGACCACGAGCAGTACTTC. The encoded protein is CTSSHDDHEQYF. The chain joins TRBV6-2 or TRBV6-3 to TRBJ2-7; D gene uncertain. The length of the CDR3 is 12 residues. CDR1 and CDR2 from the germline V gene are MNHEY and SVGEGT.

In regard to this clonotype: The germline gene is not matched at one end of the junction; a read error may be the cause. The chain employs TRBV28 and TRBJ2-3, with 9 bases that match TRBD1. The length of the CDR3 is 14 residues. The germline gives CDR1 MDHEN, CDR2 SYDVKM. The CDR3 protein is CANSTRDRVDTQYF. The CDR3 DNA is TGTGCCAACAGTACCCGGGACAGGGTTGATACGCAGTATTTT.

CDR3 protein: CASNEEVGEKLFF. In DNA, the CDR3 is TGTGCCAGCAATGAAGAGGTTGGTGAAAAACTGTTTTTT. The chain recombines TRBV12-3 or TRBV12-4 with TRBJ1-4; D not certain. The V gene lost 7 bases and the J gene lost 7 bases, with 13 bases spanning the gap. The CDR3 runs to 13 residues.

The J gene is TRBJ2-7, the V gene TRBV12-3 or TRBV12-4; perhaps TRBD1 as D (6 bases). This CDR3 contains 15 residues. The CDR3 loop is CAGGLAAGVNYEQYF. The DNA of the CDR3 is TGTGCTGGCGGGTTAGCTGCAGGGGTTAACTACGAGCAGTACTTC.

Comment on this clonotype: A much more abundant neighbour one base away suggests this may be a read error. J is TRBJ2-3 and V is TRBV10-1; D unresolved. The germline V gene encodes CDR1 WNHNN and CDR2 SYGVQD (reference sequence). CDR3 length: 15 residues. CDR3 in amino acids: CANSESWPGTDTQYF. CDR3 coding DNA: TGCGCCAACAGTGAGTCCTGGCCGGGCACAGATACGCAGTATTTT.

The chain employs TRBV30 and TRBJ2-3, with D unresolved. The CDR3 is 13 amino acids. V shed 5 bases and J shed 3 bases, with 12 bases lying between them. CDR1 and CDR2 (germline): GTSNPN, SVGIG (reference sequence). The CDR3 sequence is CAWSALPTDTQYF. In DNA, the CDR3 is TGTGCCTGGTCGGCCCTACCAACAGATACGCAGTATTTT. Full variable domain (remainder filled in from reference TRBV30 and TRBJ2-3): SQTIHQWPATLVQPVGSPLSLECTVEGTSNPNLYWYRQAAGRGLQLLFYSVGIGQISSEVPQNLSASRPQDRQFILSSKKLLLSDSGFYLCAWSALPTDTQYFGPGTRLTVL.

CDR3 nucleotides: TGTGCCTGCGGCCTTGTATCTATCGCAGAGACCCAGTACTTC. Protein product: CACGLVSIAETQYF. The chain is built from TRBV11-2 and TRBJ2-5; D not certain. This CDR3 contains 14 residues. From germline, CDR1 is SGHAT and CDR2 FQNNGV. V lost 11 bases and J 4 bases, leaving 20 bases between the germline ends.

About this clonotype itself: The junction shows a germline mismatch at one end, possibly a read error. The chain employs TRBV11-2 and TRBJ1-1; TRBD1 is a possible D gene (5 bases). Germline lookup yields CDR1 SGHAT and CDR2 FQNNGV. The CDR3 loop spans 15 amino acids. CDR3 in amino acids: CASSLLSSGRAEVLF. As DNA, the CDR3 is TGTGCCAGCAGCTTATTGAGTTCAGGGAGGGCTGAAGTTCTCTTT.

This clonotype was observed at least ten times. This sequence joins TRBV12-5 and TRBJ2-1, with 10 bases lining up with TRBD2. V lost 4 bases and J lost 8; bases outside the gene matches: 2. The CDR3 is 13 residues long. Germline lookup yields CDR1 LGHNT and CDR2 FRNRAP. CDR3 sequence: CASGSGLADEQFF. The CDR3 DNA reads as TGTGCTAGTGGTTCCGGACTAGCGGATGAGCAGTTCTTC.

The table lists this clonotype with many counts. This chain links TRBV6-2 or TRBV6-3 with TRBJ1-2; a weak D match, TRBD1 (6 bases). Germline loops: CDR1 MNHEY, CDR2 SVGEGT. This CDR3 is 13 amino acids long. V lost 0 bases and J 8 bases, leaving 10 bases between the germline ends. The CDR3 DNA reads TGTGCCAGCAGTTACTCGTCGGGGGCCGGCTACACCTTC. It is translated as CASSYSSGAGYTF.

The sample holds many counts of this clonotype. This chain links TRBV11-2 with TRBJ2-3; D perhaps matches TRBD1 (6 bases). CDR1 and CDR2 (germline): SGHAT, FQNNGV. Deletions cut 2 bases from V and 2 bases from J, with 14 bases between. The CDR3 is 16 amino acids. CDR3 bases: TGTGCCAGCAGCTTAATGGAGACAGGACTCACAGATACGCAGTATTTT. It specifies CASSLMETGLTDTQYF.